This entry is about one TCR beta chain. The sample originates from a study of identical twins. Germline V gene lookup returns CDR1 SGDLS and CDR2 YYNGEE. The V and J ends lost 0 bases and 5 bases respectively, with 4 bases between them. The CDR3 is 12 amino acids. TCRdb passed the 5' RACE reads through MiXCR, listing each CDR3 protein once. Of 400,000 to 650,000 distinct CDR3 sequences in the sample, less than 25% are singletons; the top ten hold about 0.91%. The same data also went into a second study, on T cells expressing NK-cell markers.

The specimen was CD4+ T cells sorted from blood. The TCR originated in a woman under 30 in good health. The rearrangement links TRBV9 to TRBJ2-3; D not certain. Written as DNA, the CDR3 is TGTGCCAGCAGCGTAGGAAGAGATACGCAGTATTTT. Translation gives CASSVGRDTQYF.